The present T cell receptor (beta chain) was sequenced within a study of blood T cell repertoires in COVID-19. Study-wide context: The United States, Italy and Spain provided the acute and convalescent COVID-19 samples. T cells, B-cell-depleted T cells, or PBMCs provided the cDNA or gDNA that served as material.

In the authors' workflow: Amplification of reference gene primers was used by the study to estimate nucleated cell counts. Profiled with immunoSEQ multiplex PCR; TCRdb holds only in-frame clones, not every one. The V and J calls and clone size come from that table; D and trimming were worked out from the DNA. The sample consists of around 300,000 clones, roughly 90% of them appearing once. The TCR comes from a man aged 18 to 30 with active or convalescent COVID-19. Source material: peripheral blood.

The CDR3 sequence: CASSFLPGLSSYNEQFF. The CDR3 DNA reads as TGTGCCAGCAGCTTTTTACCGGGACTAAGCTCCTACAATGAGCAGTTCTTC. V is TRBV7-6 and J is TRBJ2-1; 7 bases are a match to TRBD2. V was clipped by 3 bases and J by 0 bases; unmatched bases: 8. The CDR3 totals 17 residues. Germline V gives CDR1 SGHVS, CDR2 FNYEAQ.